One sample yielded the 2 T cell receptor beta chains listed below, sequenced in a study of PD-1 blockade in classical Hodgkin lymphoma. Libraries were prepared by immunoSEQ multiplex PCR; TCRdb keeps only in-frame clonotypes and omits some of them. The top ten clones hold nearly 2.5% of a sample with over 20,000 clones, approximately 90% of them seen once. Each patient relapsed following autologous stem cell transplantation, and prior brentuximab vedotin exposure differed. This specimen was peripheral blood mononuclear cells (PBMCs), taken at baseline. Source of these receptors: a human donor with classical Hodgkin lymphoma.

The chain combines TRBV7-9 with TRBJ1-1, with 7 nucleotides matching TRBD1. V was clipped by 5 bases and J by 1 base; unmatched bases: 1. Germline V gene lookup returns CDR1 SEHNR and CDR2 FQNEAQ (reference sequence). This CDR3 is built from 13 residues. The CDR3 bases are TGTGCCAGCAGCGCAGGGGGGAACACTGAAGCTTTCTTT. It translates to CASSAGGNTEAFF.

V gene TRBV7-9 combines with J gene TRBJ2-3, with D possibly being TRBD1 (5 bases). V shed 2 bases and J shed 4 bases, with 13 bases lying between them. Per the germline V gene, CDR1 is SEHNR and CDR2 is FQNEAQ (reference sequence). The CDR3 is 15 amino acids. The CDR3 bases are TGTGCCAGCAGCTTAACCGCAGGGCTATCAGATACGCAGTATTTT. The encoded protein is CASSLTAGLSDTQYF. Full variable domain (outside the CDR3, taken from reference TRBV7-9 and TRBJ2-3): DTGVSQNPRHKITKRGQNVTFRCDPISEHNRLYWYRQTLGQGPEFLTYFQNEAQLEKSRLLSDRFSAERPKGSFSTLEIQRTEQGDSAMYLCASSLTAGLSDTQYFGPGTRLTVL.